The 9 T cell receptor beta chains listed next were all sequenced from one sample in a study of cytomegalovirus exposure and HLA in healthy donors. Researchers ran the PCR with 60 Vbeta and 13 Jbeta primers. Only in-frame clones appear in the TCRdb table, and some are missing; sequencing was by immunoSEQ multiplex PCR. The repertoire holds 150,000 to 200,000 clones, with 81% as singletons. The sequenced sample consisted of PBMCs. The receptors were gathered from a man in his late teens or twenties in good health and CMV-seronegative.

The V and J genes are TRBV6-6 and TRBJ2-7, with D possibly being TRBD1 (5 bases). The CDR3 spans 14 residues. CDR1 is MNHNY and CDR2 is SVGAGI in the germline V gene (reference sequence). Trimming pared 5 bases from V and 2 bases from J, leaving 13 bases between. The CDR3 coding sequence is TGTGCCAGCAGTCAACTCCAAGGGGCCTACGAGCAGTACTTC. It translates to CASSQLQGAYEQYF.

The rearrangement links TRBV7-8 to TRBJ1-5, with D possibly TRBD1 on 5 matching bases. The germline V gene encodes CDR1 SGHVS and CDR2 FQNEAQ. V lost 1 base, J lost 6 bases, and 10 bases lay in between. There are 14 residues in the CDR3. The CDR3: CASSLGQGFQPQHF. CDR3 DNA sequence: TGTGCCAGCAGCTTAGGTCAGGGTTTTCAGCCCCAGCATTTT.

The gene calls are TRBV6-1 and TRBJ1-1; 9 positions match TRBD1. CDR1 and CDR2 from the germline V gene are MNHNS and SASEGT. There are 13 residues in the CDR3. Losses at the gene ends were 10 bases for V and 2 bases for J; bases not matched to a gene: 5. In nucleotides, the CDR3 is TGTGCCATCTGGACAGGGGTCAACACTGAAGCTTTCTTT. Its protein product is CAIWTGVNTEAFF.

This chain joins TRBV30 and TRBJ1-2, with TRBD1 as a possible D gene (5 bases). The CDR3 has 11 amino acids. Trimming removed 3 bases at V and 4 bases at J, with 6 bases between. Germline CDR1 and CDR2: GTSNPN and SVGIG (reference sequence). The CDR3 spells CAWRQAYGYTF. CDR3 DNA sequence: TGTGCCTGGAGACAGGCCTATGGCTACACCTTC.

The rearrangement joins TRBV9 to TRBJ2-1; TRBD2 agrees at 14 bases. The CDR3 runs to 17 residues. The trim removed 5 bases at V and 5 bases at J, leaving 9 bases unmatched. CDR1 is SGDLS and CDR2 is YYNGEE in the germline V gene. The CDR3 sequence: CASSAGLAGGTDNEQFF. The CDR3 DNA reads TGTGCCAGCAGTGCCGGACTAGCGGGAGGAACCGACAATGAGCAGTTCTTC.

The chain employs TRBV19 and TRBJ2-3; possible D gene TRBD2, 5 bases. Germline V gene lookup returns CDR1 LNHDA and CDR2 SQIVND (reference sequence). The CDR3 consists of 15 residues. V lost 4 bases, J lost 0 bases, and 11 bases lay in between. CDR3 sequence reads: CASSRSRTSTDTQYF. CDR3 DNA: TGTGCCAGTAGTAGGTCCAGGACTAGCACAGATACGCAGTATTTT.

The rearrangement links TRBV6-1 to TRBJ2-5, with 7 bases fitting TRBD1. CDR3 size: 14 residues. V lost 1 base to trimming and J lost 5 bases; unmatched junction nucleotides: 4. Germline V gene data show CDR1 as MNHNS and CDR2 as SASEGT. The CDR3 DNA reads TGTGCCAGCAGTGAAGGGCCGGGACAGGAGACCCAGTACTTC. It yields the protein CASSEGPGQETQYF.

The CDR3 here is CASSVGLADPVEQFF. CDR3 bases: TGTGCCAGCAGCGTAGGGCTAGCGGATCCCGTAGAGCAGTTCTTC. The rearrangement joins TRBV9 to TRBJ2-1; 7 bases agree with TRBD2. The CDR3 totals 15 residues. J lost 10 bases, V lost 0 bases, and 10 bases had no gene match. Germline values: CDR1 SGDLS, CDR2 YYNGEE.

The J gene is TRBJ1-6, the V gene TRBV4-1; tentative D call: TRBD1 (5 bases). CDR3 length equals 15 residues. Trimming pared 3 bases from V and 7 bases from J, leaving 13 bases between. CDR1 MGHRA and CDR2 YSYEKL come from the germline V gene. The CDR3 spells CASSQNAGINSPLHF. The CDR3 DNA reads TGCGCCAGCAGCCAGAACGCAGGGATCAATTCACCCCTCCACTTT.